The 19 T cell receptor beta chains listed next were all sequenced from one sample in a study of monozygotic twins with inflammatory bowel disease. No DNA is given; TCRdb re-called the 5' RACE reads and lists each CDR3 protein once. The sample data list some 300,000 distinct CDR3 sequences. Specimen: blood. All receptors derive from a human donor with ulcerative colitis or Crohn's disease, or a healthy co-twin of an affected twin (not recorded which).

The gene calls are TRBV7-2 and TRBJ1-1. This CDR3 comprises 11 residues. CDR1 SGHTA and CDR2 FQGNSA come from the germline V gene. CDR3 in amino acids: CASSLYGQAFF.

This chain connects TRBV12-3 or TRBV12-4 to TRBJ2-1; with no DNA, the TCRdb D assignment of TRBD2 cannot be verified. CDR3 length: 15 residues. Here the CDR3 reads CASRTIAGGDNEQFF.

The rearrangement uses TRBV7-3 and TRBJ2-1; with no DNA, the TCRdb D assignment of TRBD2 cannot be verified. The germline CDR1 and CDR2 sequences are SGHTA and FQGTGA. The CDR3 consists of 16 residues. This chain's CDR3 is CASSAGGAYIYNEQFF.

The chain uses TRBV19 and TRBJ1-6; TCRdb names TRBD1, which stays unverified in the absence of DNA. The germline gives CDR1 LNHDA, CDR2 SQIVND (reference sequence). The CDR3 totals 14 residues. This CDR3 reads CASSGVLYNSPLHF.

The rearrangement uses TRBV4-3 and TRBJ2-7; TCRdb indicates TRBD2, and absent DNA this call remains unverified. The V gene's germline CDR1 is LGHNA and CDR2 YSLEER. The CDR3 covers 15 residues. This CDR3 is CASSQGALAGYEQYF.

The J gene is TRBJ1-6, the V gene TRBV7-9. Germline loops: CDR1 SEHNR, CDR2 FQNEAQ (reference sequence). The CDR3 has 14 residues. The CDR3 loop is CASTFPGGNSPLHF.

This chain uses TRBV5-1 with TRBJ2-3. Germline CDR1 reads SGHRS; CDR2 reads YFSETQ. The CDR3 has 11 amino acids. The CDR3 sequence is CASSGLDTQYF.

The rearrangement joins TRBV20-1 to TRBJ1-5; the TCRdb D gene call, TRBD1, has no DNA to confirm it. This CDR3 spans 14 amino acids. Germline assignment: CDR1 DFQATT and CDR2 SNEGSKA (reference sequence). CDR3: CSAWTEYSNQPQHF.

The CDR3 loop is CASSTMGERLGSYEQYF. The chain is built from TRBV7-2 and TRBJ2-7; TCRdb's assignment of TRBD1 cannot be checked, as there is no DNA. Germline V lookup: CDR1 SGHTA, CDR2 FQGNSA. This CDR3 spans 17 amino acids.

The chain has TRBV10-2 and TRBJ2-2; TCRdb's D call of TRBD2 is untestable without DNA. CDR3 length: 13 residues. Germline V lookup: CDR1 WSHSY, CDR2 SAAADI. The CDR3 reads CASRAGGPGELFF.

The chain joins TRBV5-1 to TRBJ2-1; TCRdb's D call, TRBD1, is unchecked because there is no DNA. Germline CDR1 SGHRS, CDR2 YFSETQ. This CDR3 has 15 amino acids. This chain's CDR3 is CASSFSSGDRGEQFF.

This chain uses TRBV7-2 with TRBJ1-5; TCRdb's D call, TRBD1, is unchecked because there is no DNA. The CDR3 is made up of 13 amino acids. Germline V lookup: CDR1 SGHTA, CDR2 FQGNSA. CDR3 protein: CASSFTGDQPQHF.

This chain connects TRBV28 to TRBJ1-1; TCRdb's D gene call, TRBD1, goes unchecked for lack of DNA. The CDR3 totals 13 residues. Germline lookup yields CDR1 MDHEN and CDR2 SYDVKM. The CDR3 is CASRTGANFEAFF. Complete variable domain (other parts from reference TRBV28 and TRBJ1-1): DVKVTQSSRYLVKRTGEKVFLECVQDMDHENMFWYRQDPGLGLRLIYFSYDVKMKEKGDIPEGYSVSREKKERFSLILESASTNQTSMYLCASRTGANFEAFFGQGTRLTVV.

The V gene is TRBV29-1, the J gene TRBJ1-1; there is no DNA to check the TCRdb D call of TRBD1. In germline, CDR1 is SQVTM, CDR2 ANQGSEA. This CDR3 is built from 15 residues. CDR3 sequence reads: CSVAFGTGGNTEAFF.

V and J are TRBV24-1 and TRBJ2-7; TCRdb indicates TRBD1, and absent DNA this call remains unverified. CDR3 size: 12 residues. The V gene's germline CDR1 is KGHDR and CDR2 SFDVKD. The CDR3 protein is CATSEQGYEQYF.

The chain couples TRBV6-1 to TRBJ2-3; TCRdb proposes TRBD2, but this gene call is untestable without DNA. The CDR3 extends over 16 amino acids. Germline V gene sequence: CDR1 MNHNS, CDR2 SASEGT. The CDR3 sequence is CASSSAGLAGSDTQYF.

The rearrangement links TRBV9 to TRBJ2-7. Germline loops: CDR1 SGDLS, CDR2 YYNGEE. The CDR3 is 13 amino acids. CDR3 amino acids: CASSVAPFSEQYF.

The chain couples TRBV7-2 to TRBJ1-2; the TCRdb call, TRBD1, lacks DNA for checking. CDR3 length equals 14 residues. Germline V gene data show CDR1 as SGHTA and CDR2 as FQGNSA. The CDR3 here is CASSPRTGNYGYTF.

The V call is TRBV5-1, the J call TRBJ1-1; TCRdb names TRBD1, which stays unverified in the absence of DNA. The CDR3 runs 16 residues. Germline V gene data show CDR1 as SGHRS and CDR2 as YFSETQ. CDR3 in amino acids: CASSLGGPGQVISAFF.